The 31 T cell receptor beta chains below all came from one sample that was sequenced in a study of shared clonotypes between healthy human individuals. Only in-frame clones appear in the TCRdb table, and some are missing; sequencing was by immunoSEQ multiplex PCR. The data hold about 730,000 clones, with approximately 72% observed a single time. Sequencing was done on a sample of memory CD4+ T cells sorted from blood. Regarding subset: CD45RA-negative fraction. The receptors shown here come from a woman between 25 and 40 years old in good health.

The genes are TRBV12-1 and TRBJ2-3. TRBV12-1 is assigned pseudogene status. CDR3 length: 11 residues. The CDR3 is CASSFGDTQYF. The CDR3 DNA reads as TGTGCCAGCAGCTTTGGTGATACGCAGTATTTT.

The V gene is TRBV5-1, the J gene TRBJ2-7; 10 bases agree with TRBD2. Germline V CDR1 and CDR2: SGHRS, YFSETQ. J was trimmed by 4 bases and V by 4 bases; bases with no gene match: 8. There are 15 residues in the CDR3. As DNA, the CDR3 is TGCGCCAGCAGCCCAACTAGCGGGGCTAGGTACGAGCAGTACTTC. Protein product: CASSPTSGARYEQYF.

This clone was detected a few times. V gene TRBV7-6 combines with J gene TRBJ2-3; 12 bases align to TRBD2. The CDR3 sequence is 16 residues long. Trimming took 5 bases from V and 5 from J; bases not matched to a gene: 8. From germline, CDR1 is SGHVS and CDR2 FNYEAQ. CDR3 sequence reads: CASSPRLAGDQDTQYF. CDR3 DNA sequence: TGTGCCAGCAGCCCAAGACTAGCGGGAGATCAAGATACGCAGTATTTT.

V gene TRBV28 combines with J gene TRBJ1-1; D might be TRBD1 (6 bases). The CDR3 extends over 15 amino acids. The V end was cut by 6 bases, the J end by 1 base, with 15 bases between. CDR1 is MDHEN and CDR2 is SYDVKM in the germline V gene. CDR3 in amino acids: CASSSTGSGNTEAFF. Here the CDR3 DNA reads TGTGCCAGCAGCTCAACAGGGTCGGGGAACACTGAAGCTTTCTTT.

In the case of this clone: This same CDR3 is encoded by further DNA sequences in the sample. The genes are TRBV28 and TRBJ1-5, with D possibly being TRBD1 (5 bases). V gave up 4 bases and J gave up 1 base, with 5 bases separating them. The CDR3 totals 13 residues. Germline V gene lookup returns CDR1 MDHEN and CDR2 SYDVKM. The CDR3 here is CASSWGSNQPQHF. In DNA form, the CDR3 reads TGTGCCAGCAGTTGGGGCAGCAATCAGCCCCAGCATTTT.

The J gene is TRBJ2-1, the V gene TRBV11-3; 8 bases line up with TRBD2. The CDR3 runs to 14 residues. Unmatched junction bases numbered 10, after V lost 5 bases and J lost 10 bases. Germline assignment: CDR1 SGHNT and CDR2 YENEEA. The CDR3 here is CASSISGTLGEQFF. CDR3 in DNA: TGTGCCAGCAGCATTAGCGGGACTCTTGGGGAGCAGTTCTTC.

With regard to this clone: A clone one base away is much larger, so this may be a read error. The chain recombines TRBV11-2 with TRBJ1-3; tentatively, D is TRBD1 (5 bases). Germline CDR1 is SGHAT and CDR2 is FQNNGV. The CDR3 has 13 amino acids. Trimming pared 5 bases from V and 4 bases from J, leaving 9 bases between. The CDR3 DNA is TGTGCCAGCAGCCCAAACAGGGGAAACACCATATATTTT. Translation: CASSPNRGNTIYF. The whole variable domain, filled in from reference TRBV11-2 and TRBJ1-3, reads EAGVAQSPRYKIIEKRQSVAFWCNPISGHATLYWYQQILGQGPKLLIQFQNNGVVDDSQLPKDRFSAERLKGVDSTLKIQPAKLEDSAVYLCASSPNRGNTIYFGEGSWLTVV.

Turning to this clone: The sample contains more than one DNA sequence encoding this CDR3. The chain combines TRBV5-1 with TRBJ1-3; possibly TRBD1 for D (5 bases). The CDR3 loop spans 15 amino acids. Germline CDR1 reads SGHRS; CDR2 reads YFSETQ. Trimming took off 0 bases at V and 1 base at J, with 8 bases between the two ends. In DNA form, the CDR3 reads TGCGCCAGCAGCTTGGGAGACAGTTCTGGAAACACCATATATTTT. Its protein product is CASSLGDSSGNTIYF.

The chain carries TRBV25-1 and TRBJ1-2; 11 bases are shared with TRBD1. The CDR3 extends over 16 amino acids. Germline V lookup: CDR1 MGHDK, CDR2 SYGVNS. Trimming cost V 5 bases and J 6 bases; bases outside gene matches: 11. CDR3 loop: CASSTSFRTGGDGYTF. The CDR3 nucleotides read TGTGCCAGCAGTACCTCCTTCCGGACAGGGGGCGATGGCTACACCTTC.

The V and J genes are TRBV7-8 and TRBJ2-1; 7 nucleotides line up with TRBD1. Germline V gene lookup returns CDR1 SGHVS and CDR2 FQNEAQ. Trimming removed 5 bases from V and 6 bases from J; junction bases left unmatched: 4. The CDR3 length is 13 residues. The CDR3 DNA follows: TGTGCCAGCAGCACAGACAGGGTCAATGAGCAGTTCTTC. This sequence encodes CASSTDRVNEQFF.

This rearrangement joins TRBV5-1 to TRBJ2-3; 10 bases line up with TRBD2. The V gene's germline CDR1 is SGHRS and CDR2 YFSETQ. The J segment lost 1 base and the V segment lost 3 bases, leaving 5 bases of the junction unmatched. This CDR3 has 16 amino acids. The CDR3 loop reads CASSSEAGGGTDTQYF. DNA for the CDR3: TGCGCCAGCAGCTCCGAAGCGGGAGGGGGCACAGATACGCAGTATTTT. Full variable domain (remainder filled in from reference TRBV5-1 and TRBJ2-3): KAGVTQTPRYLIKTRGQQVTLSCSPISGHRSVSWYQQTPGQGLQFLFEYFSETQRNKGNFPGRFSGRQFSNSRSEMNVSTLELGDSALYLCASSSEAGGGTDTQYFGPGTRLTVL.

The chain couples TRBV11-2 to TRBJ2-1; D is ambiguous. Trimming stripped 6 bases from V and 7 bases from J, with 19 bases between. The CDR3 sequence is 15 residues long. The germline V gene encodes CDR1 SGHAT and CDR2 FQNNGV. CDR3 DNA: TGTGCCAGCAGTTCGGACGGGCGGACGAGGAATGAGCAGTTCTTC. This encodes CASSSDGRTRNEQFF. The variable domain in full, with the rest retrieved from reference TRBV11-2 and TRBJ2-1, is EAGVAQSPRYKIIEKRQSVAFWCNPISGHATLYWYQQILGQGPKLLIQFQNNGVVDDSQLPKDRFSAERLKGVDSTLKIQPAKLEDSAVYLCASSSDGRTRNEQFFGPGTRLTVL.

This sequence joins TRBV28 and TRBJ1-1; D not resolved. Trimming cost V 6 bases and J 4 bases, with 12 bases left between them. The CDR3 extends over 13 amino acids. Germline V gene sequence: CDR1 MDHEN, CDR2 SYDVKM. In DNA, the CDR3 is TGTGCCAGCAGCCGAGAAATTGTCACTGAAGCTTTCTTT. This sequence encodes CASSREIVTEAFF.

This sequence joins TRBV19 and TRBJ1-2; 7 bases are a match to TRBD1. V was pared by 5 bases and J by 4 bases, with 16 bases of the junction left unmatched. The length of the CDR3 is 17 residues. Germline V lookup: CDR1 LNHDA, CDR2 SQIVND (reference sequence). The CDR3 reads CASSYPRPGQSVYGYTF. CDR3 DNA: TGTGCCAGTAGTTACCCACGCCCGGGACAGTCAGTCTATGGCTACACCTTC. Full variable domain (rest looked up from reference TRBV19 and TRBJ1-2): DGGITQSPKYLFRKEGQNVTLSCEQNLNHDAMYWYRQDPGQGLRLIYYSQIVNDFQKGDIAEGYSVSREKKESFPLTVTSAQKNPTAFYLCASSYPRPGQSVYGYTFGSGTRLTVV.

This clone was seen more than once but under ten times. This sequence joins TRBV19 and TRBJ2-1; perhaps TRBD1 as D (6 bases). This CDR3 spans 15 amino acids. CDR1 LNHDA and CDR2 SQIVND come from the germline V gene (reference sequence). V lost 7 bases and J lost 6, with 19 bases in between. In DNA, the CDR3 is TGTGCCAGTACAAACCGGGACACGGTGGTCAATGAGCAGTTCTTC. Protein product: CASTNRDTVVNEQFF.

Of note for this clone: A read error is likely here: a far larger clone is one base away. The chain joins TRBV6-5 to TRBJ2-7; 11 bases are shared with TRBD1. The CDR3 covers 14 residues. V shed 7 bases and J 4 bases; nucleotides not matched to a gene: 6. Germline V gene lookup returns CDR1 MNHEY and CDR2 SVGAGI. For the CDR3, the DNA is TGTGCCAGCATCCGAGGACAGGGGGCTTACGAGCAGTACTTC. This gives the protein CASIRGQGAYEQYF.

The chain employs TRBV7-8 and TRBJ2-7, with TRBD2 matching over 9 bases. Trimming took 5 bases from V and 0 from J; bases not matched to a gene: 8. The CDR3 runs to 16 residues. CDR1 is SGHVS, CDR2 FQNEAQ, per germline. The CDR3 region is CASSVLAGQSSYEQYF. The CDR3 DNA reads TGTGCCAGCAGCGTTCTAGCGGGGCAGAGCTCCTACGAGCAGTACTTC.

The chain uses TRBV28 and TRBJ1-4; the D is unclear. CDR1 and CDR2 (germline): MDHEN, SYDVKM. Trimming pared 1 base from V and 7 bases from J, leaving 10 bases between. CDR3 length: 14 amino acids. The CDR3 spells CASSLYLVSEKLFF. CDR3 sequence (DNA): TGTGCCAGCAGTTTATATTTGGTTAGTGAAAAACTGTTTTTT. The variable domain in full, with the rest retrieved from reference TRBV28 and TRBJ1-4, is DVKVTQSSRYLVKRTGEKVFLECVQDMDHENMFWYRQDPGLGLRLIYFSYDVKMKEKGDIPEGYSVSREKKERFSLILESASTNQTSMYLCASSLYLVSEKLFFGSGTQLSVL.

This chain joins TRBV5-4 and TRBJ2-1; no definite D call. Deletions cut 4 bases from V and 11 bases from J, with 16 bases between. Per the germline V gene, CDR1 is SGHNT and CDR2 is YYREEE (reference sequence). The CDR3 loop spans 13 amino acids. CDR3 amino acids: CASSGWSTEKQFF. For the CDR3, the DNA is TGTGCCAGCAGCGGGTGGTCAACTGAAAAGCAGTTCTTC.

This clone was picked up a small number of times. The CDR3 region is CASSNRGAGGPLNEQFF. DNA of the CDR3: TGTGCCAGCAGTAACAGGGGAGCGGGAGGGCCGCTCAATGAGCAGTTCTTC. J is TRBJ2-1 and V is TRBV2, with 10 bases matching TRBD2. J was trimmed by 6 bases and V by 5 bases; bases with no gene match: 13. The CDR3 consists of 17 residues. CDR1 and CDR2 from the germline V gene are SNHLY and FYNNEI.

The chain has TRBV10-3 and TRBJ2-1, with TRBD2 as a possible D gene (5 bases). Germline lookup yields CDR1 ENHRY and CDR2 SYGVKD. This CDR3 spans 16 amino acids. Trimming stripped 0 bases from V and 3 bases from J, with 12 bases between. The CDR3 sequence is CAISESGKRSYNEQFF. In nucleotides, the CDR3 is TGTGCCATCAGTGAGTCCGGGAAGCGTAGCTACAATGAGCAGTTCTTC.

This clone was seen a handful of times. The chain joins TRBV6-5 to TRBJ2-7; 7 nucleotides align to TRBD1. V lost 6 bases, J lost 2 bases, and 4 bases stayed unmatched. Per the germline V gene, CDR1 is MNHEY and CDR2 is SVGAGI. The CDR3 sequence is 13 residues long. In nucleotides, the CDR3 is TGTGCCAGCAGCGACAGGGTTCCCTACGAGCAGTACTTC. It is translated as CASSDRVPYEQYF.

For the CDR3, the DNA is TGTGCCAGTAGGCCGGACAGAATCACCGGGGAGCTGTTTTTT. Its translation: CASRPDRITGELFF. The rearrangement uses TRBV19 and TRBJ2-2; maybe TRBD1 (6 bases). From germline, CDR1 is LNHDA and CDR2 SQIVND (reference sequence). The CDR3 runs 14 residues. V dropped 6 bases and J dropped 4 bases, with 12 bases sitting between them.

The chain uses TRBV28 and TRBJ1-4; 8 nucleotides line up with TRBD1. Germline V CDR1 and CDR2: MDHEN, SYDVKM. This CDR3 region has 15 residues. Trimming at V came to 5 bases and at J to 3 bases, leaving 5 bases not matched to a gene. In DNA form, the CDR3 reads TGTGCCAGCAGTCCAGGGGGCTTGGCTAATGAAAAACTGTTTTTT. It codes for CASSPGGLANEKLFF.

Only one count was recorded for this clone. The chain employs TRBV28 and TRBJ2-7; D is tentatively TRBD1 or TRBD2 (5 bases each). The germline V gene has CDR1 MDHEN and CDR2 SYDVKM. The CDR3 runs 17 residues. V lost 3 bases and J lost 5, with 23 bases in between. This CDR3 reads CASSFPQQVTGGHEQYF. CDR3 in DNA: TGTGCCAGCAGTTTCCCCCAACAGGTGACGGGCGGGCACGAGCAGTACTTC.

For the CDR3, the DNA is TGTGCCAGCAGCTCTGCAGGAGGGGGCTACGAGCAGTACTTC. Its translation: CASSSAGGGYEQYF. The chain uses TRBV11-2 and TRBJ2-7; TRBD1 or TRBD2 may be the D gene (6 bases each). Trimming left V 4 bases short and J 3 bases short, with 13 bases between. CDR1 and CDR2 from the germline V gene are SGHAT and FQNNGV. The CDR3 is made up of 14 amino acids.

The DNA for the CDR3 is TGTGCCAGCTCGCCTAGGACAGGGACAAGCACTGAAGCTTTCTTT. This sequence encodes CASSPRTGTSTEAFF. The chain recombines TRBV18 with TRBJ1-1, with 8 bases that match TRBD1. The germline V gene has CDR1 KGHSH and CDR2 LQKENI. J lost 4 bases, V lost 6 bases, and 10 bases had no gene match. The CDR3 loop spans 15 amino acids.

This clone came up a few times. This sequence joins TRBV19 and TRBJ2-5, with 9 bases matching TRBD2. The ends lost 3 bases at V and 2 bases at J; junction bases unmatched: 7. Germline CDR1 LNHDA, CDR2 SQIVND (reference sequence). The CDR3 has 16 amino acids. CDR3 DNA: TGTGCCAGTAGTATCTCTTCACTAGCGGGTCAAGAGACCCAGTACTTC. This codes for CASSISSLAGQETQYF. The entire variable domain, with the rest obtained from reference TRBV19 and TRBJ2-5, is as follows: DGGITQSPKYLFRKEGQNVTLSCEQNLNHDAMYWYRQDPGQGLRLIYYSQIVNDFQKGDIAEGYSVSREKKESFPLTVTSAQKNPTAFYLCASSISSLAGQETQYFGPGTRLLVL.

V and J are TRBV6-1 and TRBJ2-6, with no clear D. V lost 3 bases and J lost 2, with 5 bases in between. The CDR3 length is 14 residues. Germline-derived CDR1 and CDR2 are MNHNS and SASEGT. The CDR3, as DNA: TGTGCCAGCAGTGACAGTGCTGGGGCCAACGTCCTGACTTTC. Protein product: CASSDSAGANVLTF.

The chain uses TRBV11-2 and TRBJ2-3; the D call may be TRBD1 or TRBD2 (7 bases each). CDR1 is SGHAT and CDR2 is FQNNGV in the germline V gene. This CDR3 comprises 16 residues. With 5 bases removed from V and 8 bases from J, the gap between germline ends came to 23 bases. CDR3 bases: TGTGCCAGCAGCCTCCAGGGGGGAGGGGAGTTGGTTACGCAGTATTTT. This codes for CASSLQGGGELVTQYF. Looking up the rest from reference TRBV11-2 and TRBJ2-3 gives the full variable domain: EAGVAQSPRYKIIEKRQSVAFWCNPISGHATLYWYQQILGQGPKLLIQFQNNGVVDDSQLPKDRFSAERLKGVDSTLKIQPAKLEDSAVYLCASSLQGGGELVTQYFGPGTRLTVL.

This chain joins TRBV16 and TRBJ2-1, with 9 bases lining up with TRBD2. This CDR3 is built from 14 residues. CDR1 KGHSY and CDR2 FQNENV come from the germline V gene. V was clipped by 5 bases and J by 3 bases; unmatched bases: 2. The CDR3 nucleotides are TGTGCCAGCAGCGCTAGCGGGGTCTACAATGAGCAGTTCTTC. Protein sequence: CASSASGVYNEQFF.